Included here is one T cell receptor (beta chain) sequence, with context. This entry comes from a study of blood T cell repertoires in COVID-19. Study-level information: The origin of the acute and convalescent COVID-19 samples was the United States, Italy and Spain. T cells, B-cell-depleted T cells, or PBMCs provided the cDNA or gDNA that served as material.

As originally analysed: Estimated nucleated cell counts came from reference gene primer amplification. Libraries were prepared by immunoSEQ multiplex PCR; TCRdb keeps only in-frame clonotypes and omits some of them. V and J calls and clone size are those listed in that table; D and trimming were worked out from the DNA. Of 140,000 to 150,000 clones in the sample, roughly 90% were seen once. The ends lost 6 bases at V and 5 bases at J; junction bases unmatched: 12. Per the germline V gene, CDR1 is MNHEY and CDR2 is SVGEGT. The CDR3 has 16 amino acids. This chain connects TRBV6-2 or TRBV6-3 to TRBJ1-4; 7 bases align to TRBD1. This TCR was recovered from a human donor in a cohort sampled during active COVID-19. Sequences were obtained from peripheral blood. The CDR3 sequence is CASSPGVGTDNEKLFF. CDR3 in DNA: TGTGCCAGCAGCCCCGGGGTTGGGACAGACAATGAAAAACTGTTTTTT.